These 17 T cell receptor beta chains originate from one sample sequenced in a study of cytomegalovirus exposure and HLA in healthy donors. Use of 60 Vbeta and 13 Jbeta primers characterized the PCR. Data came from immunoSEQ multiplex PCR; TCRdb stores just in-frame clones and leaves some out. Found here are under 110,000 clones, around 85% of them singletons; the top ten hold roughly 3.9%. What was sequenced was PBMCs. These TCRs come from a man aged 60-69 years in good health and CMV-seronegative.

The chain couples TRBV7-9 to TRBJ1-1; D not resolved. Looked up from germline, CDR1 is SEHNR and CDR2 is FQNEAQ (reference sequence). The CDR3 covers 15 residues. V dropped 4 bases and J dropped 1 base, with 13 bases sitting between them. The CDR3 here is CASSSDARGNTEAFF. The CDR3 coding sequence is TGTGCCAGCAGCTCCGATGCGCGGGGGAACACTGAAGCTTTCTTT.

This clone has more than one count but fewer than ten. V and J are TRBV6-5 and TRBJ1-2; D unresolved. CDR3 size: 14 residues. The V gene's germline CDR1 is MNHEY and CDR2 SVGAGI. Trimming stripped 6 bases from V and 8 bases from J, with 19 bases between. Written as DNA, the CDR3 is TGTGCCAGCAGCCGCAGTGAAGCTTCGCGGGGCTACACCTTC. It yields the protein CASSRSEASRGYTF.

With respect to this clone: The same CDR3 can be traced to other DNA sequences in this sample. The chain recombines TRBV4-3 with TRBJ1-2; D is uncertain. The CDR3 loop spans 15 amino acids. CDR1 LGHNA and CDR2 YSLEER come from the germline V gene. Deletions cut 0 bases from V and 1 base from J, with 9 bases between. The CDR3: CASSQERDNNYGYTF. Here the CDR3 DNA reads TGCGCCAGCAGCCAAGAAAGAGACAATAACTATGGCTACACCTTC.

The chain carries TRBV19 and TRBJ1-3; tentative D call: TRBD1 (5 bases). V was pared by 3 bases and J by 1 base, with 13 bases between. The germline gives CDR1 LNHDA, CDR2 SQIVND (reference sequence). CDR3 length: 16 residues. Here the CDR3 reads CASSITRVFSGNTIYF. The CDR3 region has the DNA TGTGCCAGTAGTATCACCAGGGTATTTTCTGGAAACACCATATATTTT. Full variable domain (remainder filled in from reference TRBV19 and TRBJ1-3): DGGITQSPKYLFRKEGQNVTLSCEQNLNHDAMYWYRQDPGQGLRLIYYSQIVNDFQKGDIAEGYSVSREKKESFPLTVTSAQKNPTAFYLCASSITRVFSGNTIYFGEGSWLTVV.

The chain uses TRBV7-9 and TRBJ1-2; 9 positions agree with TRBD1. V lost 5 bases to trimming and J lost 2 bases; unmatched junction nucleotides: 6. Looked up from germline, CDR1 is SEHNR and CDR2 is FQNEAQ (reference sequence). The CDR3 is 15 amino acids. The chain's CDR3 is CASSPGTGTNYGYTF. CDR3 DNA sequence: TGTGCCAGCAGCCCTGGGACAGGGACCAACTATGGCTACACCTTC.

In this sample, this clone turned up a few times. The V call is TRBV5-4, the J call TRBJ2-5, with D maybe TRBD1 (6 bases). Germline loops: CDR1 SGHNT, CDR2 YYREEE (reference sequence). The CDR3 extends over 14 amino acids. The V gene lost 4 bases and the J gene lost 0 bases, with 10 bases spanning the gap. As DNA, the CDR3 is TGTGCCAGCAGCAAGACAGGCTACCAAGAGACCCAGTACTTC. Amino acid sequence: CASSKTGYQETQYF.

The chain joins TRBV7-2 to TRBJ1-2; a possible D gene is TRBD1 (5 bases). V lost 3 bases and J lost 5, with 10 bases in between. The CDR3 covers 13 residues. Germline V gene data show CDR1 as SGHTA and CDR2 as FQGNSA. CDR3 DNA: TGTGCCAGCAGCTTCGCGGGGGGATATGGCTACACCTTC. Protein sequence: CASSFAGGYGYTF. The whole variable domain, remainder taken from reference TRBV7-2 and TRBJ1-2, is GAGVSQSPSNKVTEKGKDVELRCDPISGHTALYWYRQSLGQGLEFLIYFQGNSAPDKSGLPSDRFSAERTGGSVSTLTIQRTQQEDSAVYLCASSFAGGYGYTFGSGTRLTVV.

The V call is TRBV2, the J call TRBJ2-1; a weak D match, TRBD2 (5 bases). CDR1 is SNHLY and CDR2 is FYNNEI in the germline V gene. The CDR3 extends over 16 amino acids. V shed 4 bases and J shed 0 bases, with 13 bases lying between them. CDR3 coding DNA: TGTGCCAGCAGTGGCGGGTTACCGAGCTCCTACAATGAGCAGTTCTTC. Translating it yields CASSGGLPSSYNEQFF.

The chain recombines TRBV29-1 with TRBJ2-6; TRBD2 might be the D (7 bases). V was pared by 5 bases and J by 1 base, with 12 bases between. This CDR3 has 15 amino acids. Per the germline V gene, CDR1 is SQVTM and CDR2 is ANQGSEA. CDR3 region: CSVTGRGSGANVLTF. The CDR3 DNA is TGCAGCGTTACAGGGAGGGGGTCTGGGGCCAACGTCCTGACTTTC.

J is TRBJ1-2 and V is TRBV19; the match to TRBD1 covers 11 bases. The V segment lost 8 bases and the J segment 5 bases; nucleotides outside the gene matches: 10. The germline CDR1 and CDR2 sequences are LNHDA and SQIVND (reference sequence). The CDR3 loop spans 15 amino acids. DNA of the CDR3: TGTGCCAGTCGCCGTGGGACAGGGGGAGTGTATGGCTACACCTTC. It codes for CASRRGTGGVYGYTF.

V is TRBV7-2 and J is TRBJ2-5; 14 bases agree with TRBD2. Germline loops: CDR1 SGHTA, CDR2 FQGNSA. CDR3 length: 18 amino acids. Trimming removed 0 bases from V and 4 bases from J; junction bases left unmatched: 7. The CDR3 here is CASSLAGTSGGGRETQYF. The CDR3 DNA reads TGTGCCAGCAGCTTAGCCGGGACTAGCGGGGGAGGACGAGAGACCCAGTACTTC.

This rearrangement joins TRBV5-1 to TRBJ1-6, with D hard to call. V lost 2 bases to trimming and J lost 6 bases, with 9 bases between them. Germline V lookup: CDR1 SGHRS, CDR2 YFSETQ. The CDR3 sequence is 14 residues long. The CDR3 DNA is TGCGCCAGCAGCTTTGGCCAGGCTAATTCACCCCTCCACTTT. This codes for CASSFGQANSPLHF.

The V gene is TRBV5-1, the J gene TRBJ2-5; D perhaps matches TRBD1 (6 bases). V was pared by 2 bases and J by 6 bases, with 17 bases between. CDR1 is SGHRS, CDR2 YFSETQ, per germline. The CDR3 length is 15 residues. The CDR3 DNA reads TGCGCCAGCAGCTTAGCAGGGGTCCTCGTGAAGACCCAGTACTTC. Residues: CASSLAGVLVKTQYF.

This clone showed up just a few times. The chain carries TRBV2 and TRBJ1-1; D gene uncertain. Germline CDR1 reads SNHLY; CDR2 reads FYNNEI. The V gene lost 3 bases and the J gene lost 4 bases, with 12 bases spanning the gap. The CDR3 is 14 amino acids. The CDR3 sequence: CASSEYGVGTEAFF. CDR3 coding DNA: TGTGCCAGCAGTGAGTACGGGGTAGGCACTGAAGCTTTCTTT.

A remark on this clone: This sample also contains other DNA sequences that code for the same CDR3. The J gene is TRBJ1-1, the V gene TRBV9, with 7 bases matching TRBD1. Trimming took 3 bases from V and 1 from J; bases not matched to a gene: 3. Germline CDR1 SGDLS, CDR2 YYNGEE. The CDR3 spans 14 residues. CDR3 region: CASSGQGRNTEAFF. DNA of the CDR3: TGTGCCAGCAGCGGACAGGGAAGGAACACTGAAGCTTTCTTT.

This clone has a handful of counts. The chain couples TRBV2 to TRBJ2-5, with TRBD2 identical over 7 bases. The ends lost 6 bases at V and 5 bases at J; junction bases unmatched: 15. The CDR3 sequence is 16 residues long. Germline V CDR1 and CDR2: SNHLY, FYNNEI. The CDR3 nucleotides read TGTGCCAGCAGGCGGTCGTGGGGCGGGGGAAGGGAGACCCAGTACTTC. Amino acids: CASRRSWGGGRETQYF. Drawing the rest from reference TRBV2 and TRBJ2-5, the complete variable domain is EPEVTQTPSHQVTQMGQEVILRCVPISNHLYFYWYRQILGQKVEFLVSFYNNEISEKSEIFDDQFSVERPDGSNFTLKIRSTKLEDSAMYFCASRRSWGGGRETQYFGPGTRLLVL.

The V and J genes are TRBV7-3 and TRBJ2-2; 8 nucleotides agree with TRBD2. The ends lost 5 bases at V and 6 bases at J; junction bases unmatched: 5. Germline V gene lookup returns CDR1 SGHTA and CDR2 FQGTGA. The CDR3 runs to 14 residues. The CDR3 loop is CASSAPGGAGELFF. CDR3 nucleotide sequence: TGTGCCAGCAGCGCCCCGGGAGGGGCCGGGGAGCTGTTTTTT.